A selection of T cell receptor beta chains follows, all from one sample in a study of radiation and T cells in renal cell carcinoma. The protocol was immunoSEQ multiplex PCR, while the TCRdb copy is restricted to in-frame clones and leaves out a portion. The data hold approximately 170,000 clones, with 88% observed a single time. This specimen consisted of blood, obtained from a patient whose treatment included radiotherapy and nephrectomy. These receptors were collected from a woman between 45 and 60 years old with renal cell carcinoma. Both conserved end residues are part of each CDR3. Fields, in order: J gene, D gene, V gene, clone size, CDR3 protein, CDR3 DNA. A D gene is named only where the DNA matches it firmly. Clone size appears in some rows only: once, few, many, or a class for an expanded clone.

TRBJ2-2 | - | TRBV5-4 | - | CASSLDRVNTGELFF | TGTGCCAGCAGCTTGGACAGGGTGAACACCGGGGAGCTGTTTTTT
TRBJ2-3 | - | TRBV9 | - | CASSVGVQETDTQYF | TGTGCCAGCAGCGTAGGGGTCCAGGAGACAGATACGCAGTATTTT
TRBJ2-7 | TRBD1 | TRBV6-4 | - | CASSPDGTGPYEQYF | TGTGCCAGCAGCCCCGACGGGACAGGGCCCTACGAGCAGTACTTC
TRBJ2-3 | - | TRBV5-6 | - | CASSLVGQDNQPQYF | TGTGCCAGCAGCTTGGTGGGGCAGGACAATCAGCCCCAGTATTTT
TRBJ1-3 | - | TRBV7-9 | - | CASSFPGTLSGNTIYF | TGTGCCAGCAGCTTCCCAGGGACACTCTCTGGAAACACCATATATTTT
TRBJ1-2 | - | TRBV7-2 | - | CASSQGPIYGYTF | TGTGCCAGCAGCCAGGGACCGATATATGGCTACACCTTC
TRBJ2-5 | TRBD2 | TRBV4-1 | - | CASSYRQRGGQETQYF | TGCGCCAGCAGCTACCGTCAGCGGGGGGGCCAAGAGACCCAGTACTTC
TRBJ2-5 | - | TRBV9 | - | CASSVDTGRPETQYF | TGTGCCAGCAGCGTGGACACAGGGAGACCGGAGACCCAGTACTTC
TRBJ1-2 | - | TRBV13 | - | CASMGDSNYGYTF | TGTGCCAGCATGGGGGACTCTAACTATGGCTACACCTTC
TRBJ2-2 | TRBD2 | TRBV2 | - | CASSVKRGTGELFF | TGTGCCAGCAGTGTAAAGCGGGGAACCGGGGAGCTGTTTTTT
TRBJ2-7 | TRBD2 | TRBV7-2 | - | CASSLLVLAGAHYEQYF | TGTGCCAGCAGCTTGCTGGTACTAGCGGGGGCCCATTACGAGCAGTACTTC
TRBJ2-1 | - | TRBV15 | - | CATSRSTNYNEQFF | TGTGCCACCAGCAGATCTACTAATTACAATGAGCAGTTCTTC
TRBJ1-2 | - | TRBV6-1 | - | CASRRRETNYGYTF | TGTGCCAGCAGACGACGGGAGACTAACTATGGCTACACCTTC
TRBJ1-2 | TRBD1 | TRBV6-5 | - | CASSYLDRPNYGYTF | TGTGCCAGCAGTTACTTGGACAGGCCCAACTATGGCTACACCTTC
TRBJ2-3 | TRBD2 | TRBV2 | - | CASNTLGLAGVTDTQYF | TGTGCCAGCAATACTCTCGGACTAGCGGGGGTCACAGATACGCAGTATTTT
TRBJ1-2 | TRBD1 | TRBV18 | - | CASSPELQGAIGYTF | TGTGCCAGCTCACCGGAGCTTCAGGGGGCAATTGGCTACACCTTC
TRBJ1-2 | - | TRBV28 | - | CASRGLGVGYGYTF | TGTGCCAGCAGAGGGCTGGGGGTAGGCTATGGCTACACCTTC
TRBJ2-4 | - | TRBV18 | - | CASSPQGDGKNIQYF | TGTGCCAGCTCTCCACAGGGAGATGGCAAAAACATTCAGTACTTC
TRBJ1-5 | - | TRBV7-9 | - | CASSTGGGNQPQHF | TGTGCCAGCAGCACCGGGGGGGGAAATCAGCCCCAGCATTTT
TRBJ2-2 | - | TRBV7-8 | - | CASSRTSGARMNTGELFF | TGTGCCAGCAGCCGAACCAGTGGCGCGAGGATGAACACCGGGGAGCTGTTTTTT
TRBJ1-1 | TRBD1 | TRBV5-6 | few | CASSGTGVGAFF | TGTGCCAGCAGCGGGACAGGGGTTGGAGCTTTCTTT
TRBJ2-7 | TRBD2 | TRBV13 | once | CATSANSGGSSYEQYF | TGTGCCACCTCCGCAAATAGCGGGGGGAGCTCCTACGAGCAGTACTTC
TRBJ2-2 | - | TRBV7-2 | - | CASSLQSLKTGELFF | TGTGCCAGCAGCTTACAGAGTCTCAAGACCGGGGAGCTGTTTTTT
TRBJ1-2 | TRBD1 | TRBV27 | - | CASRITRGQLYGYTF | TGTGCCAGCAGAATTACCCGGGGACAGCTCTATGGCTACACCTTC
TRBJ1-6 | TRBD1 | TRBV6-1 | - | CASSEIDRGRSPLHF | TGTGCCAGCAGCGAGATTGACAGGGGGAGATCACCCCTCCACTTT
TRBJ2-1 | - | TRBV4-1 | - | CASSSPRGEQFF | TGCGCCAGCAGCTCCCCACGTGGCGAGCAGTTCTTC
TRBJ2-7 | TRBD1 | TRBV5-1 | - | CASSLEGRGLDEQYF | TGCGCCAGCAGCTTGGAGGGCAGGGGGCTGGACGAGCAGTACTTC
TRBJ2-3 | - | TRBV5-4 | - | CASSRGGSKPADTQYF | TGTGCCAGCAGCCGAGGGGGGTCTAAACCGGCAGATACGCAGTATTTT
TRBJ1-2 | - | TRBV19 | - | CASNTNWQGEGYTF | TGTGCCAGTAACACAAACTGGCAGGGAGAAGGCTACACCTTC
TRBJ2-5 | TRBD2 | TRBV7-2 | - | CASSLGARTSGQETQYF | TGTGCCAGCAGCTTAGGGGCCAGGACTAGCGGACAAGAGACCCAGTACTTC
TRBJ1-1 | - | TRBV19 | - | CASSISWTARTEAFF | TGTGCCAGTAGTATCTCATGGACAGCGCGCACTGAAGCTTTCTTT
TRBJ1-3 | TRBD1 | TRBV5-3 | - | CAGERGPGNTIYF | TGTGCCGGAGAAAGGGGGCCCGGAAACACCATATATTTT
TRBJ1-6 | - | TRBV6-1 | - | CASRQGGNNSPLHF | TGTGCCAGCAGGCAGGGAGGAAATAATTCACCCCTCCACTTT
TRBJ2-3 | TRBD2 | TRBV27 | - | CASSFLGGGTDTQYF | TGTGCCAGCAGTTTCCTCGGGGGGGGTACAGATACGCAGTATTTT
TRBJ2-3 | - | TRBV9 | - | CASSVEGGSTDTQYF | TGTGCCAGCAGCGTAGAGGGAGGAAGCACAGATACGCAGTATTTT
TRBJ2-1 | TRBD2 | TRBV7-6 | - | CASSLGLAGNKREEQFF | TGTGCCAGCAGCTTAGGGCTAGCGGGGAACAAACGAGAGGAGCAGTTCTTC
TRBJ1-2 | - | TRBV5-1 | - | CASSLGDRLNYGYTF | TGCGCCAGCAGCTTGGGTGACCGATTAAACTATGGCTACACCTTC
TRBJ2-5 | TRBD2 | TRBV6-1 | - | CASRARLAGGETQYF | TGTGCCAGCAGGGCAAGACTAGCGGGGGGGGAGACCCAGTACTTC
TRBJ2-7 | - | TRBV7-3 | - | CASSHRDGYEQYF | TGTGCCAGCAGCCATCGGGACGGCTACGAGCAGTACTTC
TRBJ1-1 | - | TRBV18 | - | CASSSSGGNTEAFF | TGTGCCAGCTCATCCTCGGGGGGGAACACTGAAGCTTTCTTT
TRBJ2-1 | TRBD1 | TRBV5-4 | - | CASELGTGGYNEQFF | TGTGCCAGCGAACTCGGGACAGGGGGCTACAATGAGCAGTTCTTC
TRBJ1-2 | TRBD1 | TRBV23-1 | - | CASSPFDRALGDYGYTF | TGCGCCAGCAGTCCATTTGACAGGGCATTAGGGGACTATGGCTACACCTTC
TRBJ1-1 | TRBD1 | TRBV6-1 | - | CASSAVSRGREAFF | TGTGCCAGCAGTGCGGTCTCCAGGGGGCGCGAAGCTTTCTTT
TRBJ1-1 | - | TRBV9 | - | CASSVATGALNTEAFF | TGTGCCAGCAGCGTAGCTACGGGGGCGCTCAACACTGAAGCTTTCTTT
TRBJ1-1 | TRBD1 | TRBV11-2 | - | CASRQTGVTEAFF | TGTGCCAGCAGACAAACAGGGGTCACTGAAGCTTTCTTT
TRBJ1-3 | TRBD1 | TRBV6-6 | - | CASSGQAYSGNTIYF | TGTGCCAGCAGTGGACAGGCTTACTCTGGAAACACCATATATTTT
TRBJ1-2 | TRBD1 | TRBV11-2 | - | CASSLEQGASYGYTF | TGTGCCAGCAGCTTAGAACAGGGGGCCTCCTATGGCTACACCTTC
TRBJ2-1 | - | TRBV5-6 | few | CASSLNRARQFF | TGTGCCAGCAGCCTTAACAGAGCCCGGCAGTTCTTC
TRBJ1-6 | - | TRBV5-1 | - | CASSLGQALLIDSPLHF | TGCGCCAGCAGCTTGGGCCAGGCACTCTTGATTGATTCACCCCTCCACTTT
TRBJ2-2 | TRBD1 | TRBV27 | - | CATPDRGGTGELFF | TGTGCCACCCCCGACAGGGGGGGCACCGGGGAGCTGTTTTTT
TRBJ2-7 | - | TRBV5-1 | - | CASSSSIGRDPAYEQYF | TGCGCCAGCAGCTCTTCTATTGGTAGGGATCCGGCCTACGAGCAGTACTTC
TRBJ2-1 | - | TRBV15 | - | CATSRVGQGTYNEQFF | TGTGCCACCAGCAGAGTTGGTCAGGGGACCTACAATGAGCAGTTCTTC
TRBJ2-2 | - | TRBV7-9 | once | CASSPGGLPPLNTGELFF | TGTGCCAGCAGCCCCGGGGGGCTCCCACCATTAAACACCGGGGAGCTGTTTTTT